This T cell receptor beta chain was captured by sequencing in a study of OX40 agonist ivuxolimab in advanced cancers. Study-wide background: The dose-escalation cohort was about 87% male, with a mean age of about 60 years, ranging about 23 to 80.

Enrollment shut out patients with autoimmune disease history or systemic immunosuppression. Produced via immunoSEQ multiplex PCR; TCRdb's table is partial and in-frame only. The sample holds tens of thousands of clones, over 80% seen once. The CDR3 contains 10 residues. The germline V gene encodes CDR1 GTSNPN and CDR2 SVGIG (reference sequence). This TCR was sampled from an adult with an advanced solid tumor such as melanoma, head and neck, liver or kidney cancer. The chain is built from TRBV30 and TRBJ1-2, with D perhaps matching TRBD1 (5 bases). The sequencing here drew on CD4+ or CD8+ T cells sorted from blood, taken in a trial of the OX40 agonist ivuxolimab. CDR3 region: CVTGGYGYTF. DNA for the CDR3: TGTGTCACAGGTGGCTATGGCTACACCTTC.